These 9 T cell receptor beta chains were sequenced from one sample in a study of cytomegalovirus exposure and HLA in healthy donors. Both 60 Vbeta primers and 13 Jbeta primers went into the PCR. Sequencing used immunoSEQ multiplex PCR; TCRdb keeps in-frame clones, though not all of them. The data show roughly 130,000 clones, 66% seen once. Sequencing was carried out using PBMCs. The source of these receptors is a woman aged 55-69 years in good health and CMV-seronegative.

This clone was seen a handful of times. This sequence joins TRBV29-1 and TRBJ2-5, with TRBD1 matching 9 bases. Germline CDR1 SQVTM, CDR2 ANQGSEA. V trimming: 7 bases; J trimming: 2 bases; junction bases outside the gene matches: 8. The CDR3 loop spans 14 amino acids. CDR3 coding DNA: TGCAGCGGTGTCGGGACAGGGAAACAAGAGACCCAGTACTTC. Its protein product is CSGVGTGKQETQYF.

The chain is built from TRBV7-2 and TRBJ2-1, with D maybe TRBD1 (6 bases). The germline V and J ends were trimmed by 1 base and 4 bases, with 17 bases remaining between them. CDR3 length: 17 residues. The germline V gene encodes CDR1 SGHTA and CDR2 FQGNSA. CDR3 in DNA: TGTGCCAGCAGCTTAGTTGGTGGGGGCCGGCTTTACAATGAGCAGTTCTTC. Its protein is CASSLVGGGRLYNEQFF.

The chain couples TRBV9 to TRBJ1-1; a weak D match, TRBD1 (6 bases). The V end lost 3 bases, the J end lost 6 bases, and 9 bases lay between the germline ends. The CDR3 is made up of 12 amino acids. Germline CDR1 reads SGDLS; CDR2 reads YYNGEE. The CDR3, as DNA: TGTGCCAGCAGCGCTACAGGGTCTGAAGCTTTCTTT. The encoded protein is CASSATGSEAFF.

The chain links TRBV9 to TRBJ2-1; D might be TRBD2 (5 bases). The CDR3 contains 14 residues. Germline CDR1 reads SGDLS; CDR2 reads YYNGEE. Trimming took off 0 bases at V and 7 bases at J, with 11 bases between the two ends. CDR3 sequence (DNA): TGTGCCAGCAGCGTAGCCCGGACTGGGAATGAGCAGTTCTTC. It translates to CASSVARTGNEQFF.

The CDR3 region is CASSKSVLAGGLPYEQYF. The CDR3 DNA sequence: TGTGCCAGCAGCAAAAGTGTCCTAGCGGGAGGCCTCCCCTACGAGCAGTACTTC. The chain combines TRBV21-1 with TRBJ2-7; no DNA check was done on the table's D call, TRBD2. TRBV21-1 is a known pseudogene. The CDR3 is 18 amino acids.

This rearrangement joins TRBV5-8 to TRBJ1-4; 8 nucleotides agree with TRBD1. CDR1 is SGHTS and CDR2 is YDEGEE in the germline V gene. The CDR3 runs to 17 residues. Trimming at V came to 2 bases and at J to 2 bases, leaving 8 bases not matched to a gene. CDR3 DNA sequence: TGTGCCAGCAGCTTCCCAGGGGGCGCCGGGACTAATGAAAAACTGTTTTTT. This encodes CASSFPGGAGTNEKLFF.

The chain links TRBV28 to TRBJ1-1, with D perhaps matching TRBD1 (5 bases). This CDR3 spans 15 amino acids. CDR1 MDHEN and CDR2 SYDVKM come from the germline V gene. V was clipped by 8 bases and J by 4 bases, with 20 bases between them. CDR3 DNA: TGTGCCAGCCTGACCCCCCAGGGCGGGGGCACTGAAGCTTTCTTT. Translating it yields CASLTPQGGGTEAFF.

This chain's CDR3 is CASSLANVEDTQYF. The CDR3 region has the DNA TGCGCCAGCAGCTTGGCTAATGTTGAAGATACGCAGTATTTT. This chain links TRBV5-1 with TRBJ2-3; no clear D. V was clipped by 0 bases and J by 5 bases, with 10 bases between them. The CDR3 covers 14 residues. Germline V gives CDR1 SGHRS, CDR2 YFSETQ.

The J gene is TRBJ2-7, the V gene TRBV7-2; the D gene is possibly TRBD2 (6 bases). The CDR3 loop spans 15 amino acids. V lost 4 bases to trimming and J lost 3 bases, with 16 bases between them. Germline assignment: CDR1 SGHTA and CDR2 FQGNSA. The CDR3 spells CASSSGRDQVYEQYF. The CDR3 DNA follows: TGTGCCAGCAGCTCAGGGCGGGACCAAGTCTACGAGCAGTACTTC. The variable domain in full, completed from reference TRBV7-2 and TRBJ2-7, reads GAGVSQSPSNKVTEKGKDVELRCDPISGHTALYWYRQSLGQGLEFLIYFQGNSAPDKSGLPSDRFSAERTGGSVSTLTIQRTQQEDSAVYLCASSSGRDQVYEQYFGPGTRLTVT.